Listed here is a single T cell receptor beta chain. There are 14 residues in the CDR3. Germline-derived CDR1 and CDR2 are MGHRA and YSYEKL. V lost 0 bases and J 6 bases, leaving 9 bases between the germline ends. This sample stems from a study of PD-L1 blockade in urothelial cancer. Whole-study context: Analysis of blood occurred 3 weeks (second dose) and 6 weeks after treatment start.

Data came from immunoSEQ multiplex PCR; TCRdb stores just in-frame clones and leaves some out. The sample holds approximately 46,000 clones, nearly 90% seen once. The clonotype comes from a man in his fifties or sixties with urothelial cancer. The chain recombines TRBV4-1 with TRBJ2-1; no firm D call. The sample consisted of PBMCs, taken around atezolizumab (anti-PD-L1) treatment. The CDR3 here is CASSQDLTINEQFF. CDR3 DNA sequence: TGCGCCAGCAGCCAAGATCTAACTATCAATGAGCAGTTCTTC.